Listed here are 21 T cell receptor beta chains from one sample, sequenced in a study of a mutant IDH1 vaccine in newly diagnosed glioma. Generated by immunoSEQ multiplex PCR, the TCRdb table keeps only in-frame clones and is missing some. The sample lists roughly 99,000 clones, around 90% occurring once. The time point: baseline, week 1 (first vaccination visit). Treatment of the sample: pre-vaccination baseline after standard-of-care therapy. The sample in question was PBMCs, obtained from a glioma patient treated with radiotherapy, temozolomide or both. These receptors were taken from a woman between 45 and 60 years old with glioma.

The chain recombines TRBV6-5 with TRBJ1-5, with 7 bases matching TRBD1. The CDR3 length is 14 residues. V gave up 2 bases and J gave up 9 bases; unmatched junction bases: 7. In germline, CDR1 is MNHEY, CDR2 SVGAGI. CDR3 coding DNA: TGTGCCAGCAGTTACGGGACAGCTGCAGGGCCCCAGCATTTT. Translated, it gives CASSYGTAAGPQHF.

The chain joins TRBV9 to TRBJ1-1; D is undetermined. Germline loops: CDR1 SGDLS, CDR2 YYNGEE. The CDR3 totals 19 residues. V lost 3 bases to trimming and J lost 3 bases, with 27 bases between them. The CDR3 protein is CASSGGERQLQSFDTEAFF. The CDR3, as DNA: TGTGCCAGCAGCGGAGGTGAACGACAACTGCAGTCGTTTGACACTGAAGCTTTCTTT.

The V and J genes are TRBV21-1 and TRBJ2-7; TRBD2 is taken as the D call from the table, unchecked against the DNA. TRBV21-1 is annotated as a pseudogene. The CDR3 sequence is 15 residues long. CDR3: CASSKGLAGWYEQYF. In DNA form, the CDR3 reads TGTGCCAGCAGCAAGGGACTAGCGGGATGGTACGAGCAGTACTTC.

The V call is TRBV28, the J call TRBJ2-7, with no clear D. The germline V and J ends were trimmed by 0 bases and 4 bases, with 13 bases remaining between them. Germline-derived CDR1 and CDR2 are MDHEN and SYDVKM. The CDR3 is 15 residues long. CDR3 residues: CASSLWATPSYEQYF. In DNA form, the CDR3 reads TGTGCCAGCAGTTTATGGGCGACCCCCTCGTACGAGCAGTACTTC.

This chain uses TRBV30 with TRBJ2-7, with D perhaps being TRBD1 or TRBD2 (5 bases each). With 2 bases removed from V and 4 bases from J, the gap between germline ends came to 15 bases. Germline-derived CDR1 and CDR2 are GTSNPN and SVGIG (reference sequence). The CDR3 totals 14 residues. For the CDR3, the DNA is TGTGCCTGGAGTCTCTTGGGGGACCCGTACGAGCAGTACTTC. Translating it yields CAWSLLGDPYEQYF.

The rearrangement links TRBV28 to TRBJ1-6, with D uncertain. The V end lost 8 bases, the J end lost 0 bases, and 8 bases lay between the germline ends. The CDR3 contains 14 residues. Looked up from germline, CDR1 is MDHEN and CDR2 is SYDVKM. The chain's CDR3 is CASQPGSYNSPLHF. DNA for the CDR3: TGTGCCAGCCAACCGGGCTCCTATAATTCACCCCTCCACTTT.

The chain couples TRBV7-9 to TRBJ1-3, with D perhaps TRBD1 (5 bases). With 4 bases removed from V and 11 bases from J, the gap between germline ends came to 27 bases. Germline loops: CDR1 SEHNR, CDR2 FQNEAQ (reference sequence). CDR3 size: 17 residues. The CDR3 coding sequence is TGTGCCAGCAGCTCCCACGTTTTAGAGGGGACTCCTCATGCCATATATTTT. This codes for CASSSHVLEGTPHAIYF.

The CDR3 DNA reads as TGTGCCAGCCACCGTCGCAGAGGCGGGACCCAGTACTTC. Translating it yields CASHRRRGGTQYF. The gene calls are TRBV6-1 and TRBJ2-5, with D unresolved. V lost 8 bases, J lost 7 bases, and 17 bases lay in between. This CDR3 is built from 13 residues. Germline V gives CDR1 MNHNS, CDR2 SASEGT.

The chain links TRBV4-1 to TRBJ1-3; D gene ambiguous. CDR1 is MGHRA, CDR2 YSYEKL, per germline. V was clipped by 0 bases and J by 2 bases, with 2 bases between them. CDR3 length: 13 residues. CDR3 DNA sequence: TGCGCCAGCAGCCAAGACCCTGGAAACACCATATATTTT. Translated: CASSQDPGNTIYF.

The rearrangement uses TRBV9 and TRBJ1-1; 7 positions match TRBD1. Looked up from germline, CDR1 is SGDLS and CDR2 is YYNGEE. V was clipped by 7 bases and J by 4 bases; unmatched bases: 7. The CDR3 has 13 amino acids. The CDR3 loop reads CASGEGGPTEAFF. As DNA, the CDR3 is TGTGCCAGCGGGGAAGGGGGCCCCACTGAAGCTTTCTTT. The complete variable domain, with remaining parts taken from reference TRBV9 and TRBJ1-1, reads DSGVTQTPKHLITATGQRVTLRCSPRSGDLSVYWYQQSLDQGLQFLIQYYNGEERAKGNILERFSAQQFPDLHSELNLSSLELGDSALYFCASGEGGPTEAFFGQGTRLTVV.

The chain couples TRBV2 to TRBJ2-5; D is unresolved. Between the trimmed V and J ends, which lost 2 bases and 5 bases, there was a span of 6 bases. The CDR3 is 12 residues long. Germline CDR1 SNHLY, CDR2 FYNNEI. This CDR3 is CASSEMAETQYF. As DNA, the CDR3 is TGTGCCAGCAGTGAAATGGCTGAGACCCAGTACTTC.

This CDR3 reads CASSTTGTGNSPLHF. The CDR3 coding sequence is TGTGCCAGCAGCACTACCGGGACAGGGAATTCACCCCTCCACTTT. The J gene is TRBJ1-6, the V gene TRBV28, with 9 bases matching TRBD1. The germline V gene has CDR1 MDHEN and CDR2 SYDVKM. This CDR3 region has 15 residues. V was clipped by 6 bases and J by 7 bases; unmatched bases: 7.

J is TRBJ2-1 and V is TRBV10-2; possibly TRBD2 for D (6 bases). Germline CDR1 and CDR2: WSHSY and SAAADI. This CDR3 is 12 amino acids long. Trimming took off 8 bases at V and 8 bases at J, with 13 bases between the two ends. DNA of the CDR3: TGCGCCAGCGCCCTAGCGATCTATGAGCAGTTCTTC. Translation gives CASALAIYEQFF.

The chain has TRBV29-1 and TRBJ2-2; D could derive from TRBD1 or TRBD2 (5 bases each). V was pared by 6 bases and J by 5 bases, with 16 bases between. Per the germline V gene, CDR1 is SQVTM and CDR2 is ANQGSEA. The CDR3 is 14 amino acids. CDR3 region: CSVGTDFGTGELFF. CDR3 nucleotides: TGCAGCGTGGGGACGGACTTTGGAACCGGGGAGCTGTTTTTT.

The V and J genes are TRBV2 and TRBJ2-7; 9 bases are shared with TRBD1. Trimming took 2 bases from V and 4 from J; bases not matched to a gene: 9. Germline assignment: CDR1 SNHLY and CDR2 FYNNEI. There are 16 residues in the CDR3. The CDR3 DNA reads TGTGCCAGCAGTGAACTGACCGTACAGGGGGCGTACGAGCAGTACTTC. This translates into CASSELTVQGAYEQYF.

This sequence joins TRBV28 and TRBJ1-6, with 8 bases aligning to TRBD1. Germline CDR1 is MDHEN and CDR2 is SYDVKM. The CDR3 has 14 amino acids. With V trimmed by 5 bases and J by 9 bases, 6 bases remained unmatched. CDR3 DNA sequence: TGTGCCAGCAGTCTAACAGGGGGTTCTTCACCCCTCCACTTT. Protein sequence: CASSLTGGSSPLHF.

The rearrangement uses TRBV30 and TRBJ1-2, with a tentative D call TRBD1 (6 bases). The V end lost 0 bases, the J end lost 2 bases, and 13 bases lay between the germline ends. The CDR3 spans 15 residues. Germline-derived CDR1 and CDR2 are GTSNPN and SVGIG (reference sequence). CDR3 in amino acids: CAWSVIWGPNYGYTF. CDR3 sequence (DNA): TGTGCCTGGAGTGTTATTTGGGGGCCGAACTATGGCTACACCTTC.

The chain carries TRBV6-6 and TRBJ2-5; the D gene is possibly TRBD1 (5 bases). The V end was cut by 4 bases, the J end by 4 bases, with 16 bases between. Germline CDR1 is MNHNY and CDR2 is SVGAGI (reference sequence). This CDR3 spans 15 amino acids. The CDR3: CASSWMRQLRETQYF. CDR3 in DNA: TGTGCCAGCAGTTGGATGAGACAGTTAAGAGAGACCCAGTACTTC.

The chain uses TRBV10-3 and TRBJ1-1; unclear D gene. V lost 6 bases and J 1 base, leaving 9 bases between the germline ends. The CDR3 sequence is 13 residues long. In germline, CDR1 is ENHRY, CDR2 SYGVKD. CDR3 bases: TGTGCCATCAGGGGAGATTCGAACACTGAAGCTTTCTTT. Protein product: CAIRGDSNTEAFF.

CDR3 DNA: TGTGCCATCAGTGAGTCGGGACAGGGGGCGTCTCAGCCCCAGCATTTT. Protein: CAISESGQGASQPQHF. The V call is TRBV10-3, the J call TRBJ1-5, with TRBD1 matching over 12 bases. This CDR3 has 16 amino acids. The germline CDR1 and CDR2 sequences are ENHRY and SYGVKD. Unmatched junction bases numbered 3, after V lost 0 bases and J lost 6 bases.

V gene TRBV13 combines with J gene TRBJ2-3; D unresolved. The CDR3 is made up of 12 amino acids. Germline V gene lookup returns CDR1 PRHDT and CDR2 FYEKMQ (reference sequence). Trimming took off 4 bases at V and 6 bases at J, with 8 bases between the two ends. For the CDR3, the DNA is TGTGCCAGCAGCTCCCGGTGGGATACGCAGTATTTT. Translation gives CASSSRWDTQYF.